This TCR beta chain was sequenced during a study of CD8 T cells in Susac syndrome. On the study more broadly: Intravenous immunoglobulin alone or corticosteroids were being given to patients with Susac syndrome at blood draw, unless they were therapy-naive.

Germline CDR1 LNHNV, CDR2 YYDKDF (reference sequence). V was pared by 3 bases and J by 7 bases, with 3 bases of the junction left unmatched. CDR3 length: 13 amino acids. RNA totalling roughly 0.45 to 1 ug underwent reverse transcription with random hexamers. TCRdb processed the immunoSEQ multiplex PCR reads anew with MiXCR; each CDR3 protein has one entry. The repertoire holds more than 65,000 distinct CDR3 sequences, with over 90% as singletons. This clonotype was seen just once. This receptor was identified in a human donor with Susac syndrome. The chain employs TRBV15 and TRBJ2-1, with 7 bases identical to TRBD1. Material for sequencing was CD8+ T cells from PBMCs. CDR3 protein: CATSRTGPNEQFF. The CDR3 bases are TGTGCCACCAGCAGGACAGGGCCGAATGAGCAGTTCTTC.